This TCR beta chain was retrieved from a study of radiation and T cells in renal cell carcinoma. The wider study: Nephrectomy followed 15 Gy stereotactic body radiation by 4 weeks.

A note on this clone: Antigen: not known.

In germline, CDR1 is SGHTA, CDR2 FQGNSA. V lost 7 bases, J lost 2 bases, and 13 bases lay in between. This CDR3 is built from 14 residues. General study findings and limits: From baseline, blood top tumor clonotypes peaked at 2 weeks post-radiation.

TCRdb keeps only in-frame clones here, not all; method: immunoSEQ multiplex PCR. The sample lists around 140,000 clones, roughly 90% seen once, with 3.5% to 5% in the top ten. Time point given: baseline pretreatment blood. The treatment: 15 Gy SBRT to primary tumor, nephrectomy 4 weeks later. Blood was sampled at baseline, 2 weeks and 4 weeks after SBRT. The patient's renal cell carcinoma had clear cell pathology. The sample consisted of blood, taken from a patient whose treatment included radiotherapy and nephrectomy. The chain has TRBV7-2 and TRBJ2-3, with a tentative D call TRBD1 (6 bases). This sequence was found in a woman in her 70s with renal cell carcinoma. CDR3 protein: CASTKQGYTDTQYF. The CDR3 bases are TGTGCCAGCACCAAACAGGGTTACACAGATACGCAGTATTTT.